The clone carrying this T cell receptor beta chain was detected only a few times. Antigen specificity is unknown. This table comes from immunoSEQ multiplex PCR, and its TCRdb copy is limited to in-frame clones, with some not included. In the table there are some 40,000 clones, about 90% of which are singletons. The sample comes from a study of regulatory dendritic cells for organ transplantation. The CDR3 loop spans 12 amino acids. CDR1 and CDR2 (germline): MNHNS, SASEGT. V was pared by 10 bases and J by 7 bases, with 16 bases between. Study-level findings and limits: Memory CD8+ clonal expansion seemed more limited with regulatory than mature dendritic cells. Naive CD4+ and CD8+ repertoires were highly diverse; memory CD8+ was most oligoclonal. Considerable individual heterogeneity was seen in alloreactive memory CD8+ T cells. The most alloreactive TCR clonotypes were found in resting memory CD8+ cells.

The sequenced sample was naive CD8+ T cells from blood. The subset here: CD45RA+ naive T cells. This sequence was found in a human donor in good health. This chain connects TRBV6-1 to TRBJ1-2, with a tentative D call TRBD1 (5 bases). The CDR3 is CAITGGILGYTF. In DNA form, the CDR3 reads TGTGCCATTACCGGGGGGATTCTTGGCTACACCTTC.